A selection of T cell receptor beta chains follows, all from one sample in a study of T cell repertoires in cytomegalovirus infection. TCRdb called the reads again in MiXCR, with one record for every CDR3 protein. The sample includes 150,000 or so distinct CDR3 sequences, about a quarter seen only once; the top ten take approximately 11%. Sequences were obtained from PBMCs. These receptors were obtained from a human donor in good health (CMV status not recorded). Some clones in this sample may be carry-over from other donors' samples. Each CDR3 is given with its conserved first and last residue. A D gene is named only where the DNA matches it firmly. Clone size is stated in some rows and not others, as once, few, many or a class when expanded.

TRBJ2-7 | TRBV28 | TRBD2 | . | TGTGCCAGCAGTACCTATGGGACTAGCTCCCCGTACGAGCAGTACTTC | CASSTYGTSSPYEQYF
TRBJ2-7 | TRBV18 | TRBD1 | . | TGTGCCAGCTCACCTACGGGACAGGGTACTGGCGAGCAGTACTTC | CASSPTGQGTGEQYF
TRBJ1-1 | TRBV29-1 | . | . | TGCAGCGTTGATGATTCCATGAACACTGAAGCTTTCTTT | CSVDDSMNTEAFF
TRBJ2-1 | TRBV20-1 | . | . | TGCAGTGCTGGGACGATAGATGAGCAGTTCTTC | CSAGTIDEQFF
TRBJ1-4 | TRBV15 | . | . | TGTGCCACCAGCAGAGACCGGAGTGAAAAACTGTTTTTT | CATSRDRSEKLFF
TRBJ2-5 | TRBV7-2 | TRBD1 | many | TGTGCCAGCAGCTGGACAGGGACGGCCGAGACCCAGTACTTC | CASSWTGTAETQYF
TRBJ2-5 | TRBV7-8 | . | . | TGTGCCAGCAGTGGGGGTTCAGGGGAGACCCAGTACTTC | CASSGGSGETQYF
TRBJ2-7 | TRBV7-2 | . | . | TGTGCCAGCAGCCCGCCTTTCACAGGGAAGACCGAGCAGTACTTC | CASSPPFTGKTEQYF
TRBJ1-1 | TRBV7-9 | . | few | TGTGCCAGCAGCTTGGGCTGGGAGAACACTGAAGCTTTCTTT | CASSLGWENTEAFF
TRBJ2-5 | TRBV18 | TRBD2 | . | TGTGCCAGCTCACCCGGGTCCACTAGCGGCTGGCTCCAAGAGACCCAGTACTTC | CASSPGSTSGWLQETQYF
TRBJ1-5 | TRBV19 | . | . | TGTGCCAGTACCGTTCGGGATCCGGACGGTCAGCCCCAGCATTTT | CASTVRDPDGQPQHF
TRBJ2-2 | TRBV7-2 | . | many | TGTGCCAGCAGCTTCCGGGAGCGCATGGGGACCGGGGAGCTGTTTTTT | CASSFRERMGTGELFF
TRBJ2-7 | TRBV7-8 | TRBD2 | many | TGTGCCAGCAGCTTACTAGCGGGGGAGACCTACGAGCAGTACTTC | CASSLLAGETYEQYF
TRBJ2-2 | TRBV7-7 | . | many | TGTGCTAGCAGCCCGCAGGGGAGCACCGGGGAGCTGTTTTTT | CASSPQGSTGELFF
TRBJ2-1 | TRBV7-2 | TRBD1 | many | TGTGCCAGCAGCTTAGCGCCAGGGGGCTCCTACAATGAGCAGTTCTTC | CASSLAPGGSYNEQFF
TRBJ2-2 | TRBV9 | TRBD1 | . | TGTGCCAGCGGGACAGGGTCGACCGGGGAGCTGTTTTTT | CASGTGSTGELFF
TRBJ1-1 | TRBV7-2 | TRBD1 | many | TGTGCCAGCAGCTCGCCACTCCGGGACAGGGGCGGTGAAGCTTTCTTT | CASSSPLRDRGGEAFF
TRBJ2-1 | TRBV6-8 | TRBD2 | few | TGTGCCACTCGGGGGGGCCTCGACAATGAGCAGTTCTTC | CATRGGLDNEQFF
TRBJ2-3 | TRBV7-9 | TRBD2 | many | TGTGCCAGCAGTCCTAACCTGCGGGAGATAGATACGCAGTATTTT | CASSPNLREIDTQYF
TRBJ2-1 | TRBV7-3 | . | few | TGTGCCAGCAGCTTAGGAGCTCCTCTGGATGAGCAGTTCTTC | CASSLGAPLDEQFF
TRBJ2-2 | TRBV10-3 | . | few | TGTGCCATCAGTGAGACGGGGAACACCGGGGAGCTGTTTTTT | CAISETGNTGELFF
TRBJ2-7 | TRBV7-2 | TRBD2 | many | TGTGCCAGCAGCTCCAGGGCGGGAGGGGTATACGAGCAGTACTTC | CASSSRAGGVYEQYF
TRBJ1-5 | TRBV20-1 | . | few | TGCAGTGCTAGAGATCGGTTAGGAAGGACAAGTCAGCCCCAGCATTTT | CSARDRLGRTSQPQHF
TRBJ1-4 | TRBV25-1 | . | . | TGTGCCAGCAGTGAACCCAGGGTATCTAATGAAAAACTGTTTTTT | CASSEPRVSNEKLFF
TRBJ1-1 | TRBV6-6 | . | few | TGTGCCAGCAGTTACTCGCAGGGCACTGAAGCTTTCTTT | CASSYSQGTEAFF
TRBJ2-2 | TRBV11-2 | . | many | TGTGCCAGCACCCAAAGCGGCGCTGTCGGGGAGCTGTTTTTT | CASTQSGAVGELFF
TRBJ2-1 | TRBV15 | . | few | TGTGCCACCAGCCAGACTATGGATGAGCAGTTCTTC | CATSQTMDEQFF
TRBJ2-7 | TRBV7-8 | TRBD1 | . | TGTGCCAGCAGCCCGGGGACAGCTATTTACGAGCAGTACTTC | CASSPGTAIYEQYF
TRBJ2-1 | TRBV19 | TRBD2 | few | TGTGCCAGTAGTATAACGGGAGGGCCCCGCAGTGAGCAGTTCTTC | CASSITGGPRSEQFF
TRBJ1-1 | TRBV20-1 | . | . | TGCAGTGCTAGAGGTTCCCTAGCGTCTTTCTTT | CSARGSLASFF
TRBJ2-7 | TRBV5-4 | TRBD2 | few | TGTGCCAGCAGCTTCCCGGGACTAGCGGAAGACGAGCAGTACTTC | CASSFPGLAEDEQYF
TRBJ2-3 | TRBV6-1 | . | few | TGTGCCAGCAGTGAAGCACAGTCCCCCACAGATACGCAGTATTTT | CASSEAQSPTDTQYF
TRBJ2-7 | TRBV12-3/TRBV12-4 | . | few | TGTGCCAGCAGTCCCCAACGGCTCTCCTACGAGCAGTACTTC | CASSPQRLSYEQYF
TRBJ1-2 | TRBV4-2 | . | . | TGTGCCAGCAGCCAAGATAAGGGGACAAACACCTTC | CASSQDKGTNTF
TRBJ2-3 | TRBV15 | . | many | TGTGCCACCAGCAGAGGACAGGTAGCGTCGGACTCTGATACGCAGTATTTT | CATSRGQVASDSDTQYF
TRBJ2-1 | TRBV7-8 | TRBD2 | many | TGTGCCAGCAGCTATAGGACTAGCGGGAGTTATGAGCAGTTCTTC | CASSYRTSGSYEQFF
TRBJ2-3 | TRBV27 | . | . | TGTGACAGCAGCCGCGGACAGACCACAGATACGCAGTATTTT | CDSSRGQTTDTQYF
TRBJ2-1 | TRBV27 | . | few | TGTGCCAGCAGTCCTGGGACTTCCCTCTTCTTC | CASSPGTSLFF
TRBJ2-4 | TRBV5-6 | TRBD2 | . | TGTGCCAGCAGCCTCGGGACTAGCGGGAGTGACATTCAGTACTTC | CASSLGTSGSDIQYF
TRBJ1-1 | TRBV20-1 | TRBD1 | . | TGCAGTGCTCAAACCCGACAGGGTAGGACTGAAGCTTTCTTT | CSAQTRQGRTEAFF
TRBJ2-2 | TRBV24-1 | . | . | TGTGCCACCAGTGAGGGGGGGCTGAACACCGGGGAGCTGTTTTTT | CATSEGGLNTGELFF
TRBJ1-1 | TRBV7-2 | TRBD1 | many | TGTGCCAGCAGCAGAACAGGGGGAGCTGAAGCTTTCTTT | CASSRTGGAEAFF
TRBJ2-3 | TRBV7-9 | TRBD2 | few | TGTGCCAGCAGCCCTCAGGGTCTAGCGGGAGGGCGTACAGATACGCAGTATTTT | CASSPQGLAGGRTDTQYF
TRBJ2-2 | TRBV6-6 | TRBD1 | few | TGTGCCAGCAGTTACGGACAGGGACCCAAGGGAGCCGGGGAGCTGTTTTTT | CASSYGQGPKGAGELFF
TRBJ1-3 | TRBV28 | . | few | TGTGCCAGCAGGGGTGCGGGTACAGGAAACACCATATATTTT | CASRGAGTGNTIYF
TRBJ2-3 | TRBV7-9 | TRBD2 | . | TGTGCCAGCAGCCTGGGGTCTAGCGGTAGCACAGATACGCAGTATTTT | CASSLGSSGSTDTQYF
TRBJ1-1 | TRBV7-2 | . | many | TGTGCCAGCAGCCGCGGTATGACTGAAGCTTTCTTT | CASSRGMTEAFF
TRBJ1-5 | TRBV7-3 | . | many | TGTGCCAGCAGCTTAACGGGAGAGCAGCCCCAGCATTTT | CASSLTGEQPQHF
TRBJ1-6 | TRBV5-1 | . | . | TGCGCCAGCAGCTCAGGGACGACTAATTCACCCCTCCACTTT | CASSSGTTNSPLHF
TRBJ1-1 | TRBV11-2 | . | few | TGTGCCAGCAGCCCCCGGAACACTGAAGCTTTCTTT | CASSPRNTEAFF
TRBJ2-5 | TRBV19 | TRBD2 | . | TGTGCCAGTAGTATGCAGGGACTAGTGATGGAGACCCAGTACTTC | CASSMQGLVMETQYF
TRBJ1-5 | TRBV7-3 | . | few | TGTGCCAGCAGCTTGAACTTATCCAGGGCGAATCAGCCCCAGCATTTT | CASSLNLSRANQPQHF
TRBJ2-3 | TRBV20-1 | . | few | TGCAGTGCTAAACAGAACACAGATACGCAGTATTTT | CSAKQNTDTQYF